This entry features one TCR beta chain sequence. Its antigen is not known. This CDR3 region has 12 residues. Deletions cut 5 bases from V and 10 bases from J, with 12 bases between. CDR1 and CDR2 (germline): SGHTA, FQGNSA. This entry comes from a study of T cells after yellow fever vaccination. Study-level points and caveats: The bulk population could contribute abundant contaminating clonotypes to FACS-sorted repertoires.

TCRdb fed the 5' RACE reads into MiXCR, producing one record per CDR3 protein. Altogether approximately 340,000 distinct CDR3 sequences are present, 8% to 10% being singletons, with the ten largest covering roughly 18%. The source material was PBMCs, sampled on the day of the first yellow fever vaccination. The receptor comes from a man aged 18-30 years who received the YFV17D yellow fever vaccine. The rearrangement uses TRBV7-2 and TRBJ2-1; D may be TRBD2 (5 bases). Here the CDR3 reads CASSGRDREQFF. The CDR3 DNA reads as TGTGCCAGCAGCGGGAGAGACCGGGAGCAGTTCTTC. The whole variable domain, filled in from reference TRBV7-2 and TRBJ2-1, reads GAGVSQSPSNKVTEKGKDVELRCDPISGHTALYWYRQSLGQGLEFLIYFQGNSAPDKSGLPSDRFSAERTGGSVSTLTIQRTQQEDSAVYLCASSGRDREQFFGPGTRLTVL.